The 25 T cell receptor beta chains reported below all come from one sample, sequenced in a study of vaccination and CD4 T cells after COVID-19. Stated treatment: roughly 10-day PBMC culture with coronavirus spike peptide pools or control peptides (ViraFEST assay). An Oncomine TCR Beta short-read assay was used to sequence the DNA from cultured CD4+ T cells. From the PCR reads, TCRdb called clonotypes with MiXCR, one entry per CDR3 protein. The repertoire has 17,000 or so distinct CDR3 sequences, roughly 43% of them found once; the top ten carry approximately 5.3%. No cognate antigen is known for these TCRs. This material consisted of CD4+ T cells from blood, cultured in vitro, taken before SARS-CoV-2 vaccination. The source of these receptors is a human donor who had recovered from COVID-19.

The rearrangement joins TRBV19 to TRBJ2-5; 7 nucleotides line up with TRBD2. The V gene end was trimmed by 3 bases and the J gene end by 4 bases; junction bases not matched to a gene: 5. Germline CDR1 and CDR2: LNHDA and SQIVND (reference sequence). CDR3 length: 14 amino acids. The CDR3 loop reads CASSILAGVETQYF. The DNA for the CDR3 is TGTGCCAGTAGTATCTTGGCGGGAGTAGAGACCCAGTACTTC. Based on the CDR3 plus reference TRBV19 and TRBJ2-5, the full variable domain is DGGITQSPKYLFRKEGQNVTLSCEQNLNHDAMYWYRQDPGQGLRLIYYSQIVNDFQKGDIAEGYSVSREKKESFPLTVTSAQKNPTAFYLCASSILAGVETQYFGPGTRLLVL.

V is TRBV6-1 and J is TRBJ2-1; 10 nucleotides align to TRBD2. J was trimmed by 5 bases and V by 9 bases; bases with no gene match: 7. CDR3 length: 14 residues. Germline V gene data show CDR1 as MNHNS and CDR2 as SASEGT. CDR3 protein: CASVPGLANNEQFF. CDR3 nucleotide sequence: TGTGCCAGTGTCCCGGGACTAGCGAACAATGAGCAGTTCTTC.

The chain recombines TRBV7-6 with TRBJ2-3; D call uncertain. The germline V and J ends were trimmed by 2 bases and 3 bases, with 6 bases remaining between them. Germline CDR1 is SGHVS and CDR2 is FNYEAQ. The CDR3 is 13 amino acids. Written as DNA, the CDR3 is TGTGCCAGCAGCTTAACCGAGACAGATACGCAGTATTTT. Amino acid sequence: CASSLTETDTQYF.

This chain connects TRBV14 to TRBJ2-7, with D perhaps assigned TRBD1 or TRBD2 (5 bases each). Germline assignment: CDR1 SGHDN and CDR2 FVKESK. The CDR3 totals 15 residues. V gave up 5 bases and J gave up 3 bases, with 17 bases separating them. The CDR3 nucleotides read TGTGCCAGCAGCGTGGGGGTCGTGATGGACTACGAGCAGTACTTC. Encoded protein: CASSVGVVMDYEQYF.

The V gene is TRBV5-4, the J gene TRBJ1-2; 7 nucleotides line up with TRBD1. The V gene's germline CDR1 is SGHNT and CDR2 YYREEE (reference sequence). The CDR3 extends over 13 amino acids. Losses at the gene ends were 3 bases for V and 4 bases for J; bases not matched to a gene: 3. This CDR3 reads CASSSGQIYGYTF. As DNA, the CDR3 is TGTGCCAGCAGCTCGGGACAGATCTATGGCTACACCTTC.

The chain employs TRBV6-1 and TRBJ1-2; D is unresolved. The CDR3 contains 14 residues. The ends were cut back, 0 bases at V and 4 bases at J, with 9 bases in the middle. Germline assignment: CDR1 MNHNS and CDR2 SASEGT. CDR3 region: CASSEAGESYGYTF. CDR3 sequence (DNA): TGTGCCAGCAGTGAAGCCGGGGAATCCTATGGCTACACCTTC.

The J gene is TRBJ1-2, the V gene TRBV7-6; TRBD1 aligns across 9 bases. J gave up 7 bases and V 5 bases, and 5 bases lay outside the gene matches. This CDR3 has 13 amino acids. The germline V gene has CDR1 SGHVS and CDR2 FNYEAQ. CDR3: CASSRTGVGGYTF. CDR3 coding DNA: TGTGCCAGCAGCAGGACAGGGGTTGGTGGCTACACCTTC.

CDR3 bases: TGTGCCAGCCGTATGTGGGAACAAGAGACCCAGTACTTC. Protein: CASRMWEQETQYF. The rearrangement links TRBV5-8 to TRBJ2-5; unclear D gene. Germline lookup yields CDR1 SGHTS and CDR2 YDEGEE. CDR3 length: 13 amino acids. V lost 7 bases and J lost 2, with 12 bases in between.

The genes are TRBV7-9 and TRBJ2-1; D ambiguous. The CDR3 length is 13 residues. Trimming took off 2 bases at V and 6 bases at J, with 8 bases between the two ends. The germline CDR1 and CDR2 sequences are SEHNR and FQNEAQ (reference sequence). CDR3 in DNA: TGTGCCAGCAGCTTAAGAAGGATCAATGAGCAGTTCTTC. It translates to CASSLRRINEQFF.

The chain uses TRBV6-2 or TRBV6-3 and TRBJ2-1, with D possibly being TRBD1 or TRBD2 (6 bases each). Trimming took off 4 bases at V and 6 bases at J, with 19 bases between the two ends. The V gene's germline CDR1 is MNHEY and CDR2 SVGEGT. The CDR3 length is 16 residues. In DNA form, the CDR3 reads TGTGCCAGCAGTTGGGGGGCGACCCCAATCATCAATGAGCAGTTCTTC. It codes for CASSWGATPIINEQFF.

This clonotype was seen more than once but under ten times. V gene TRBV6-2 or TRBV6-3 combines with J gene TRBJ1-1, with D maybe TRBD1 (6 bases). Germline V lookup: CDR1 MNHEY, CDR2 SVGEGT. The CDR3 loop spans 14 amino acids. V lost 6 bases, J lost 1 base, and 12 bases lay in between. As DNA, the CDR3 is TGTGCCAGCAGACGAGGGGGGGAGAACACTGAAGCTTTCTTT. It encodes CASRRGGENTEAFF.

The chain combines TRBV7-9 with TRBJ2-5; the D call may be TRBD1 or TRBD2 (5 bases each). The CDR3 is 15 residues long. Germline loops: CDR1 SEHNR, CDR2 FQNEAQ (reference sequence). V was cut by 3 bases and J by 13 bases, with 24 bases left in between. The CDR3 sequence is CASSFGSGQQEPGYF. The DNA of the CDR3 is TGTGCCAGCAGCTTTGGATCGGGGCAGCAGGAACCAGGGTACTTC.

This clonotype has more than one count but fewer than ten. The gene calls are TRBV15 and TRBJ1-1, with TRBD1 matching 8 bases. Trimming cost V 3 bases and J 1 base; bases outside gene matches: 7. Germline lookup yields CDR1 LNHNV and CDR2 YYDKDF (reference sequence). CDR3 length equals 16 residues. The CDR3 bases are TGTGCCACCAGCAGGGGACAGGTCCACACGAACACTGAAGCTTTCTTT. As protein: CATSRGQVHTNTEAFF.

In the case of this clonotype: One end of the junction varies from germline; a read error may be responsible. The V and J genes are TRBV4-1 and TRBJ2-4; 7 bases fit TRBD1. Germline V gene sequence: CDR1 MGHRA, CDR2 YSYEKL. The CDR3 consists of 16 residues. In DNA, the CDR3 is TGCGCCAGCAGCGAAGACAGGGAAGGAGCCAAAAACATTCAGTACTTC. Protein sequence: CASSEDREGAKNIQYF.

This clonotype was observed a few times. The V call is TRBV6-1, the J call TRBJ1-1; D may be TRBD1 (5 bases). The CDR3 has 19 amino acids. Trimming shortened V by 6 bases and J by 0 bases, and 26 bases separated the two germline ends. The germline V gene has CDR1 MNHNS and CDR2 SASEGT. CDR3 coding DNA: TGTGCCAGCAGCGGCCGGAAGTTTACGGGTCCCAGGGTGAACACTGAAGCTTTCTTT. Protein product: CASSGRKFTGPRVNTEAFF.

This clonotype was picked up a small number of times. This chain uses TRBV20-1 with TRBJ2-1; D perhaps matches TRBD2 (5 bases). Per germline, CDR1 DFQATT and CDR2 SNEGSKA (reference sequence). Trimming removed 0 bases at V and 10 bases at J, with 19 bases between. The CDR3 consists of 15 residues. The CDR3 here is CSARDVLAKDGEQFF. The CDR3 DNA sequence: TGCAGTGCTAGAGATGTCCTAGCAAAGGATGGCGAGCAGTTCTTC.

This clonotype came up a few times. The rearrangement uses TRBV19 and TRBJ1-1, with TRBD1 matching 9 bases. The germline CDR1 and CDR2 sequences are LNHDA and SQIVND (reference sequence). The CDR3 runs to 13 residues. The junction had 2 bases not matched to a gene; V was cut back by 9 bases and J by 0 bases. The CDR3 is CASGTGLNTEAFF. CDR3 nucleotides: TGTGCCAGCGGGACAGGGTTGAACACTGAAGCTTTCTTT.

The chain has TRBV6-1 and TRBJ1-2; possibly TRBD1 for D (6 bases). The germline V gene encodes CDR1 MNHNS and CDR2 SASEGT. The CDR3 runs 13 residues. V was pared by 6 bases and J by 2 bases, with 10 bases between. CDR3 bases: TGTGCCAGCAGCCGCGGACAGAACTATGGCTACACCTTC. Translating it yields CASSRGQNYGYTF.

V and J are TRBV5-1 and TRBJ2-1; 8 bases fit TRBD1. Germline values: CDR1 SGHRS, CDR2 YFSETQ. The junction had 18 bases not matched to a gene; V was cut back by 4 bases and J by 0 bases. The CDR3 is 20 residues long. CDR3 coding DNA: TGCGCCAGCAGCCCACGGGCAGGGGGCGGGATTGGTAGCTCCTACAATGAGCAGTTCTTC. It specifies CASSPRAGGGIGSSYNEQFF.

The chain links TRBV28 to TRBJ1-6; D is unresolved. The length of the CDR3 is 12 residues. Germline lookup yields CDR1 MDHEN and CDR2 SYDVKM. The V end lost 3 bases, the J end lost 12 bases, and 9 bases lay between the germline ends. The CDR3 here is CASSFIRKPLHF. CDR3 nucleotides: TGTGCCAGCAGTTTTATTCGGAAACCCCTCCACTTT.

J is TRBJ1-6 and V is TRBV7-2; TRBD1 agrees at 10 bases. V was clipped by 4 bases and J by 9 bases; unmatched bases: 9. CDR1 is SGHTA and CDR2 is FQGNSA in the germline V gene. There are 16 residues in the CDR3. The CDR3 DNA sequence: TGTGCCAGCAGCTCCCGGGGGGGACAGGGGAGTTCACCCCTCCACTTT. Amino acid sequence: CASSSRGGQGSSPLHF. The entire variable domain, with the rest obtained from reference TRBV7-2 and TRBJ1-6, is as follows: GAGVSQSPSNKVTEKGKDVELRCDPISGHTALYWYRQSLGQGLEFLIYFQGNSAPDKSGLPSDRFSAERTGGSVSTLTIQRTQQEDSAVYLCASSSRGGQGSSPLHFGNGTRLTVT.

This clonotype was seen a few times. CDR3 nucleotide sequence: TGCGCCAGCAGCTTGGCTCGGCAGGGGGGGAGCTATGGCTACACCTTC. Protein: CASSLARQGGSYGYTF. The chain joins TRBV5-1 to TRBJ1-2; TRBD1 matches 7 bases. The CDR3 length is 16 residues. V dropped 0 bases and J dropped 4; count of bases not matched to a gene: 9. The germline V gene has CDR1 SGHRS and CDR2 YFSETQ.

This clonotype came up a few times. The chain uses TRBV7-2 and TRBJ2-2; tentative D call: TRBD2 (6 bases). V lost 0 bases and J lost 2, with 10 bases in between. The CDR3 totals 16 residues. Germline loops: CDR1 SGHTA, CDR2 FQGNSA. The CDR3 here is CASSLAGGANTGELFF. The CDR3 coding sequence is TGTGCCAGCAGCTTAGCCGGCGGGGCAAACACCGGGGAGCTGTTTTTT.

The chain uses TRBV20-1 and TRBJ2-1, with 7 bases that match TRBD1. V lost 4 bases to trimming and J lost 1 base; unmatched junction nucleotides: 10. Germline V CDR1 and CDR2: DFQATT, SNEGSKA (reference sequence). This CDR3 contains 16 residues. The CDR3 DNA reads as TGCAGTGCTATAGACAGGGCCTCAACATCCTACAATGAGCAGTTCTTC. Translation gives CSAIDRASTSYNEQFF.

There are a few counts of this clonotype. The J gene is TRBJ2-3, the V gene TRBV21-1. TRBV21-1 is assigned pseudogene status. The CDR3 runs to 17 residues. For the CDR3, the DNA is TGTGCCAGCAGCAAACGGCGTGCGGAGACGGCGGCAGATACGCAGTATTTT. Translated, it gives CASSKRRAETAADTQYF.